Below, one T cell receptor beta chain is given with its context. This sample is drawn from a study of CD8+ T cells in alopecia areata. cDNA reverse transcribed from extracted RNA served as the sequencing template. Method: immunoSEQ multiplex PCR; TCRdb's copy keeps in-frame clones and lacks some. The data show roughly 15,000 clones, 45% to 65% seen once. V dropped 7 bases and J dropped 1 base, with 4 bases sitting between them. There are 10 residues in the CDR3. Germline V lookup: CDR1 SQVTM, CDR2 ANQGSEA. In alopecia areata patients, both lesional scalp punch biopsies and peripheral blood were collected.

This sequence joins TRBV29-1 and TRBJ1-1; no clear D. The receptor comes from a human donor with alopecia areata. The material sequenced was skin. The CDR3 here is CSAGNTEAFF. In nucleotides, the CDR3 is TGCAGCGCAGGGAACACTGAAGCTTTCTTT.